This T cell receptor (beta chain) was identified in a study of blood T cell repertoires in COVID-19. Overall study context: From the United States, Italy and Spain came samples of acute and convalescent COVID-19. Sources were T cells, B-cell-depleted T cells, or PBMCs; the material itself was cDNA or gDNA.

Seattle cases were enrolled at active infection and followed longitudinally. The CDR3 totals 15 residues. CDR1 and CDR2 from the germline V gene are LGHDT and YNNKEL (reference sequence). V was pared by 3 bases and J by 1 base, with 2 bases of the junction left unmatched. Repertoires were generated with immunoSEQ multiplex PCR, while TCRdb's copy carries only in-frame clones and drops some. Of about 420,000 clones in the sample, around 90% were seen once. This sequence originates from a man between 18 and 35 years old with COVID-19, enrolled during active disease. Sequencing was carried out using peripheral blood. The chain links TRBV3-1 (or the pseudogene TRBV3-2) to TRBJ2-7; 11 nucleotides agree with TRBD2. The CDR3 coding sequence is TGTGCCAGCAGCCACGGGACTAGCGGATCCTACGAGCAGTACTTC. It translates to CASSHGTSGSYEQYF.